The rows below give T cell receptor beta chains drawn from one sample of a study of human thymus T cells. Libraries were prepared by immunoSEQ multiplex PCR; TCRdb keeps only in-frame clonotypes and omits some of them. The sample lists some 120,000 clones; about 94% were seen once. The sample taken for sequencing was thymus tissue. The receptor set was obtained from a boy under two years old with a congenital heart defect but otherwise immunologically healthy. Each CDR3 is given with its conserved first and last residue. Each record gives: V gene, J gene, clone size, D gene, CDR3 DNA, CDR3 protein. D genes are given only for firm matches. Clone size is given for some rows only: seen once, a few or many times, or a class if the clone is expanded.

>TRBV6-5|TRBJ1-4|.|TRBD1
TGTGCCAGCAGCCCAGAGACAGGGGGGAATGAAAAACTGTTTTTT
CASSPETGGNEKLFF
>TRBV7-2|TRBJ1-2|.|.
TGTGCCAGCAGCTTTTATCCTGATTACGGCTATGGCTACACCTTC
CASSFYPDYGYGYTF
>TRBV7-9|TRBJ1-1|few|.
TGTGCCAGCATCAGAGTCAGCACTGAAGCTTTCTTT
CASIRVSTEAFF
>TRBV6-5|TRBJ1-1|.|TRBD1
TGTGCCAGCAGTTACTCAAGGGGGCACACTGAAGCTTTCTTT
CASSYSRGHTEAFF
>TRBV28|TRBJ2-7|.|.
TGTGCCAGCAGCCGCAGGAGGGACAAGAGCTCCTACGAGCAGTACTTC
CASSRRRDKSSYEQYF
>TRBV28|TRBJ2-5|.|TRBD2
TGTGCCAGCAGCCGACTAGCGGGGGGGTTTCCGTACCAAGAGACCCAGTACTTC
CASSRLAGGFPYQETQYF
>TRBV6-1|TRBJ1-5|.|TRBD1
TGTGCCAGCGGAGGGACAGGGGGCCAGCCCCAGCATTTT
CASGGTGGQPQHF
>TRBV5-1|TRBJ2-7|.|TRBD1
TGCGCCAGCGGGCAATGGACAGGGGGCGAACCGGGCTACGAGCAGTACTTC
CASGQWTGGEPGYEQYF
>TRBV28|TRBJ1-6|once|TRBD1
TGTGCCAGCAGTTGGACAGGGTTTTATAATTCACCCCTCCACTTT
CASSWTGFYNSPLHF
>TRBV7-4|TRBJ1-1|few|.
TGTGCCAGCAGGCAAAGGAGGAACACTGAAGCTTTCTTT
CASRQRRNTEAFF
>TRBV10-2|TRBJ2-1|.|TRBD2
TGCGCCAGCACGCTAGCGGGCTCCTACAATGAGCAGTTCTTC
CASTLAGSYNEQFF
>TRBV6-5|TRBJ1-2|.|.
TGTGCCAGCAGTTTAACGGTTCGCCTTAACTATGGCTACACCTTC
CASSLTVRLNYGYTF
>TRBV6-6|TRBJ1-1|.|.
TGTGCCAGCAGTCCCCGGACAAGCGCCACTGAAGCTTTCTTT
CASSPRTSATEAFF
>TRBV6-1|TRBJ1-1|.|TRBD1
TGTGCCAGCTCCTTTCGGACAGGGGCTGAAGCTTTCTTT
CASSFRTGAEAFF
>TRBV29-1|TRBJ2-7|.|TRBD1
TGCAGCGTCGGACAGGGGGGATACGAGCAGTACTTC
CSVGQGGYEQYF
>TRBV19|TRBJ1-4|.|TRBD1
TGTGCCAGTAGTTTTTCCCCCGACAGGGAGGGTGAAAAACTGTTTTTT
CASSFSPDREGEKLFF
>TRBV19|TRBJ1-6|once|.
TGTGCCAGTAGTATGGGAGATTCACCCCTCCACTTT
CASSMGDSPLHF
>TRBV4-2|TRBJ2-5|.|TRBD2
TGTGCCAGCAGCCAAGAACTAGCGGGGGGGCCGGGAGAGACCCAGTACTTC
CASSQELAGGPGETQYF
>TRBV18|TRBJ2-3|.|.
TGTGCCAGCTCACCTCTAGCAAAAACAGATACGCAGTATTTT
CASSPLAKTDTQYF
>TRBV4-1|TRBJ2-5|.|TRBD1
TGCGCCAGCAGCCAGAAAAAAGGTGAACAGGGGGAGAGAGAGGAGACCCAGTACTTC
CASSQKKGEQGEREETQYF
>TRBV4-1|TRBJ1-2|few|.
TGCGCCAGCAGCGGTCAGGGAGTCGAGGGCTACACCTTC
CASSGQGVEGYTF
>TRBV19|TRBJ2-2|.|.
TGTGCCAGTAGTAAACAGCTAAACACCGGGGAGCTGTTTTTT
CASSKQLNTGELFF
>TRBV15|TRBJ2-1|.|TRBD1
TGTGCCACCAGCAGAAGAGACAGGGGGAGCTCCTACAATGAGCAGTTCTTC
CATSRRDRGSSYNEQFF
>TRBV19|TRBJ1-2|once|.
TGTGCCAGTAGTTGGGCGCCTGGGACACCGGAAAAAGGCTACACCTTC
CASSWAPGTPEKGYTF
>TRBV6-6|TRBJ2-5|.|.
TGTGCCAGCAGTTACGCCCTACAGGGCGAGGAGACCCAGTACTTC
CASSYALQGEETQYF